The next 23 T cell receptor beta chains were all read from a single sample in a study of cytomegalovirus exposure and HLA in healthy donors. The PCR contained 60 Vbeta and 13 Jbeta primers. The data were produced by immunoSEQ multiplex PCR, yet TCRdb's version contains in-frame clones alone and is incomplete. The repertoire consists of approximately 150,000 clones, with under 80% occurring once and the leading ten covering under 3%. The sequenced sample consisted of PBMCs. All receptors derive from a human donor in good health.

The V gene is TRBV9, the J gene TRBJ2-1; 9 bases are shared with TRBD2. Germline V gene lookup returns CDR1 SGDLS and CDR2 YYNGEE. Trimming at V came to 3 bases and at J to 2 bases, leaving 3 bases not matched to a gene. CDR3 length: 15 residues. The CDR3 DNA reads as TGTGCCAGCAGCGGGGCTAGCGGGGCCTACAATGAGCAGTTCTTC. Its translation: CASSGASGAYNEQFF.

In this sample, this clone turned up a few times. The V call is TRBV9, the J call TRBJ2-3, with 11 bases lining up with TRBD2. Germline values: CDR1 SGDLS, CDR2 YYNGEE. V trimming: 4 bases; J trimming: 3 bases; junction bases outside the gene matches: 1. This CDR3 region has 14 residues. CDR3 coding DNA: TGTGCCAGCAGCCCTAGCGGGGGGACAGATACGCAGTATTTT. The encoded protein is CASSPSGGTDTQYF.

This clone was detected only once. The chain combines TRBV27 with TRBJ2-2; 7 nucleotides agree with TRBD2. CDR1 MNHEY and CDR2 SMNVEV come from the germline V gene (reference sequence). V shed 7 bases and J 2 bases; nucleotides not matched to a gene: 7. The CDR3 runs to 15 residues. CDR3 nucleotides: TGTGCCAGCATCAAGGGAGGGATTAACACCGGGGAGCTGTTTTTT. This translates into CASIKGGINTGELFF.

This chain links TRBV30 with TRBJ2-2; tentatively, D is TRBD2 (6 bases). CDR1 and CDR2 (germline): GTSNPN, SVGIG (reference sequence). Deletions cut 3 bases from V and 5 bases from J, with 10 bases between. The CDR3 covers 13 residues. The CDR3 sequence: CAWRDGGTGELFF. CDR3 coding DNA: TGTGCCTGGAGGGACGGGGGTACCGGGGAGCTGTTTTTT.

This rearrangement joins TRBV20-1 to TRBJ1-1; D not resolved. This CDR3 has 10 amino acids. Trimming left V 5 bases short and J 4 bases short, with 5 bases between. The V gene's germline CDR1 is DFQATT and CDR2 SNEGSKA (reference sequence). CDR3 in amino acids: CSAGPTEAFF. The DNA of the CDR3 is TGCAGTGCTGGGCCCACTGAAGCTTTCTTT.

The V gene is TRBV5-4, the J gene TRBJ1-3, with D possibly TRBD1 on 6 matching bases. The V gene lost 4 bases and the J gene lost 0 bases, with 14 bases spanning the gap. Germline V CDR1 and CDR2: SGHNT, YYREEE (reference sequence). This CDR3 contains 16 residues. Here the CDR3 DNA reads TGTGCCAGCAGCCAACCAAACAGGGACTCTGGAAACACCATATATTTT. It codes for CASSQPNRDSGNTIYF.

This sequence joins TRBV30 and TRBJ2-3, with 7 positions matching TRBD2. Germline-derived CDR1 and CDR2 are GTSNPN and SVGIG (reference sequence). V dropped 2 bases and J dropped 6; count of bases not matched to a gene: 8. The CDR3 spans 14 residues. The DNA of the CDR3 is TGTGCCTGGAGTTCGGGGGGAGTGAAGGATACGCAGTATTTT. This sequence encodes CAWSSGGVKDTQYF.

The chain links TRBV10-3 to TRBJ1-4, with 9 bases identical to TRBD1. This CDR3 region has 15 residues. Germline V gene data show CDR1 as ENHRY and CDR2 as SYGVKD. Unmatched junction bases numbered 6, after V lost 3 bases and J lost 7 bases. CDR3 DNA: TGTGCCATCAGTGACCGGACAGGGGAGTCTGAAAAACTGTTTTTT. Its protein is CAISDRTGESEKLFF.

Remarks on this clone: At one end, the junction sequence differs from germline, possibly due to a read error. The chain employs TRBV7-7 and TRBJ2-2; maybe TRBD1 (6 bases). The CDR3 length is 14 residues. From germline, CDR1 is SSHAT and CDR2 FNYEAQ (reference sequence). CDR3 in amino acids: CASSLQGRTGELFF. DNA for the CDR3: TGTGCTAGCAGCTTGCAGGGGCGCACCGGGGAGCTGTTTTTT.

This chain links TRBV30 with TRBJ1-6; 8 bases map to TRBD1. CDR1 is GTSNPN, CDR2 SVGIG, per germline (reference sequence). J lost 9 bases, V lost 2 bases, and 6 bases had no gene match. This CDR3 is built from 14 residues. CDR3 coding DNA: TGTGCCTGGAGTAGGAACAGGGGGGGTTCACCCCTCCACTTT. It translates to CAWSRNRGGSPLHF.

This chain's CDR3 is CASTRGEQETQYF. The CDR3 DNA is TGTGCCAGCACGCGGGGGGAGCAAGAGACCCAGTACTTC. V gene TRBV2 combines with J gene TRBJ2-5, with TRBD2 matching 8 bases. J gave up 2 bases and V 7 bases, and 3 bases lay outside the gene matches. This CDR3 region has 13 residues. Per germline, CDR1 SNHLY and CDR2 FYNNEI.

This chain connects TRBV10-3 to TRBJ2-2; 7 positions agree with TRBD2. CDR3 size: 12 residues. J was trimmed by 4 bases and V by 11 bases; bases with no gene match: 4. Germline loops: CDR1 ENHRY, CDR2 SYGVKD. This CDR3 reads CAGSGFTGELFF. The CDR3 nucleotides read TGTGCCGGTAGCGGGTTCACCGGGGAGCTGTTTTTT.

In nucleotides, the CDR3 is TGCAGCGTTGCACAGTTCTCCACTGAAGCTTTCTTT. It encodes CSVAQFSTEAFF. The chain has TRBV29-1 and TRBJ1-1; the D is unclear. The V gene lost 4 bases and the J gene lost 4 bases, with 10 bases spanning the gap. CDR3 length: 12 residues. Germline CDR1 and CDR2: SQVTM and ANQGSEA.

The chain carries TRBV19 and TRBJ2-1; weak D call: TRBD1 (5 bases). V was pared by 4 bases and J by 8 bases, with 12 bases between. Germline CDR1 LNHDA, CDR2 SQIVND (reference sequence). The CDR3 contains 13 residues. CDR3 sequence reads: CASSRTQVHEQFF. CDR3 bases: TGTGCCAGTAGTAGGACACAGGTCCATGAGCAGTTCTTC.

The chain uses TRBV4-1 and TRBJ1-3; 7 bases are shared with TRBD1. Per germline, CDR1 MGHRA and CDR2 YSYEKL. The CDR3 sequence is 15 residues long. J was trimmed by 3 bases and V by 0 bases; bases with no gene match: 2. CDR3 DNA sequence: TGCGCCAGCAGCCAAGATAGGGACAGTGGAAACACCATATATTTT. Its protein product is CASSQDRDSGNTIYF.

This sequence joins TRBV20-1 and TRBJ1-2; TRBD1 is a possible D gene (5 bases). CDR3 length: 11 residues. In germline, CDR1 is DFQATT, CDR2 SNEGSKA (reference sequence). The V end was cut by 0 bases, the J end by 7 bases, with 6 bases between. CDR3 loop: CSARDRAGYTF. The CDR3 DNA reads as TGCAGTGCTAGAGACAGGGCTGGCTACACCTTC.

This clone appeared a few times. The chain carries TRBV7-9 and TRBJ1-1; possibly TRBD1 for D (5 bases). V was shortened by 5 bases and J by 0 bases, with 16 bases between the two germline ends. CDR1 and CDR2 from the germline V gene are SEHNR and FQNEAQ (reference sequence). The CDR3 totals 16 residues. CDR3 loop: CASSGGVRVVNTEAFF. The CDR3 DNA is TGTGCCAGCAGCGGGGGGGTTCGGGTCGTGAACACTGAAGCTTTCTTT.

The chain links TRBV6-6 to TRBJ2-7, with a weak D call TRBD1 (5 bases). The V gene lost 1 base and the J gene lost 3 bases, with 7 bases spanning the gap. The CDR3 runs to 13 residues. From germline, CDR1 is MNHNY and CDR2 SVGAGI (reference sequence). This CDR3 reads CASSYWQGYEQYF. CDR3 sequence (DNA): TGTGCCAGCAGTTACTGGCAGGGCTACGAGCAGTACTTC.

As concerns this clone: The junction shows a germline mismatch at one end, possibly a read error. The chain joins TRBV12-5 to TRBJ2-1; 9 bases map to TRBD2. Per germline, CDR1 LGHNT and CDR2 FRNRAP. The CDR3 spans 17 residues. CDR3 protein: CASGQTAGRGGYDEQFF. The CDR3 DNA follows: TGTGCTAGTGGTCAAACCGCGGGGCGGGGGGGCTACGATGAGCAGTTCTTC.

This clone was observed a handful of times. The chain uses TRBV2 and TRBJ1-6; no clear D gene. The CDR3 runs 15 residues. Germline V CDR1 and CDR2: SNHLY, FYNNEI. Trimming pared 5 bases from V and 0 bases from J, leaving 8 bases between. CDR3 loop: CASSSLSSYNSPLHF. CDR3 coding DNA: TGTGCCAGCAGTTCCCTTAGCTCCTATAATTCACCCCTCCACTTT.

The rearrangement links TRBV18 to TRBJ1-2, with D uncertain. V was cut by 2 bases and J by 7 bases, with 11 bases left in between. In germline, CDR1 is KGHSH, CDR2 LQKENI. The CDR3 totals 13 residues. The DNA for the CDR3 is TGTGCCAGCTCACCAGAGGGAAAGAGTGGCTACACCTTC. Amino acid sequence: CASSPEGKSGYTF. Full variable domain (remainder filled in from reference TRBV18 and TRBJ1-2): NAGVMQNPRHLVRRRGQEARLRCSPMKGHSHVYWYRQLPEEGLKFMVYLQKENIIDESGMPKERFSAEFPKEGPSILRIQQVVRGDSAAYFCASSPEGKSGYTFGSGTRLTVV.

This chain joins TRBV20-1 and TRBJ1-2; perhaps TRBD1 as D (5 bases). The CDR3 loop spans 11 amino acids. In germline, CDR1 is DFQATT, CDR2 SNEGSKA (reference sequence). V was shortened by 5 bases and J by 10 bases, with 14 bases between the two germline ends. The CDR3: CSALLTESYTF. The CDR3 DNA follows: TGCAGTGCTCTTCTGACAGAGTCCTACACCTTC.

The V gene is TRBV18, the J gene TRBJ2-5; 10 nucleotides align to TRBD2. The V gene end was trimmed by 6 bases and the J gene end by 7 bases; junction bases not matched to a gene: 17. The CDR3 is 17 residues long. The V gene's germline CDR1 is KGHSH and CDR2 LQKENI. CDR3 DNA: TGTGCCAGCTCCCCGGGCCGAAGCGGGGGGGCGATCGCGACCCAGTACTTC. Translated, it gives CASSPGRSGGAIATQYF.